Below are 9 T cell receptor beta chains sequenced from a single sample in a study of T cells after yellow fever vaccination. TCRdb used MiXCR to reprocess the 5' RACE reads, holding one entry per CDR3 protein. Seen here are around 150,000 distinct CDR3 sequences, approximately 6.8% observed once, and the top ten hold around 2.3%. This material consisted of CD4+ T cells sorted from PBMCs, taken roughly 5 days after the first yellow fever vaccination. These receptors all stem from a man younger than 35 who received the YFV17D yellow fever vaccine.

The rearrangement joins TRBV21-1 to TRBJ2-7; the listed D gene, TRBD1, was not tested against the DNA. TRBV21-1 is annotated as a pseudogene. The CDR3 loop spans 15 amino acids. In DNA form, the CDR3 reads TGTGCCAGCAGCAGGGCCGGACAGGGGGAATACGAGCAGTACGTC. Translating it yields CASSRAGQGEYEQYV.

This clonotype was seen at least ten times. The chain joins TRBV5-1 to TRBJ1-2, with D unresolved. V lost 0 bases, J lost 4 bases, and 10 bases lay in between. In germline, CDR1 is SGHRS, CDR2 YFSETQ. This CDR3 spans 14 amino acids. CDR3 bases: TGCGCCAGCAGCTTGGAAAGGTTGACCTATGGCTACACCTTC. Its translation: CASSLERLTYGYTF.

This clonotype was observed many times. This chain joins TRBV4-3 and TRBJ2-1; the D call may be TRBD1 or TRBD2 (5 bases each). In germline, CDR1 is LGHNA, CDR2 YSLEER. This CDR3 is 15 amino acids long. The V end was cut by 2 bases, the J end by 8 bases, with 16 bases between. CDR3 nucleotides: TGCGCCAGCAGCCAACCGGGTCGAGGGGCCCATGAGCAGTTCTTC. It codes for CASSQPGRGAHEQFF.

The chain links TRBV12-3 or TRBV12-4 to TRBJ1-2; D ambiguous. The CDR3 is 15 amino acids. Trimming left V 3 bases short and J 8 bases short, with 19 bases between. The chain's CDR3 is CASSFAGFGVRGYTF. DNA of the CDR3: TGTGCCAGCAGTTTCGCCGGTTTTGGGGTGCGCGGCTACACCTTC.

This clonotype was seen many times. The J gene is TRBJ2-7, the V gene TRBV19, with 7 nucleotides matching TRBD1. Germline V gene data show CDR1 as LNHDA and CDR2 as SQIVND (reference sequence). V trimming: 2 bases; J trimming: 2 bases; junction bases outside the gene matches: 3. There are 14 residues in the CDR3. DNA for the CDR3: TGTGCCAGTAGTATAAGACAGGGAACCTACGAGCAGTACTTC. Translated, it gives CASSIRQGTYEQYF.

This clonotype was seen many times. The J gene is TRBJ2-3, the V gene TRBV11-2; 9 bases map to TRBD1. The V segment lost 5 bases and the J segment 6 bases; nucleotides outside the gene matches: 9. Germline CDR1 is SGHAT and CDR2 is FQNNGV. This CDR3 has 15 residues. In DNA form, the CDR3 reads TGTGCCAGCAGCCCCGGGACAGGGAGAGTGGATACGCAGTATTTT. It specifies CASSPGTGRVDTQYF.

This clonotype was seen at least ten times. This chain joins TRBV7-2 and TRBJ1-2; 7 nucleotides agree with TRBD1. This CDR3 has 13 amino acids. Germline assignment: CDR1 SGHTA and CDR2 FQGNSA. J lost 6 bases, V lost 5 bases, and 6 bases had no gene match. The CDR3 nucleotides are TGTGCCAGCAGCGGTCGGACAGGCCATGGCTACACCTTC. Encoded protein: CASSGRTGHGYTF.

At least ten counts were recorded for this clonotype. The rearrangement uses TRBV20-1 and TRBJ1-4, with a tentative D call TRBD1 (5 bases). This CDR3 contains 13 residues. Germline V gene sequence: CDR1 DFQATT, CDR2 SNEGSKA (reference sequence). V was clipped by 5 bases and J by 6 bases, with 13 bases between them. CDR3 bases: TGCAGTGCTGACAAGATGGGACATGAAAAACTGTTTTTT. Protein sequence: CSADKMGHEKLFF.

This clonotype was observed many times. V and J are TRBV4-3 and TRBJ2-1; D possibly matches TRBD1 or TRBD2 (6 bases each). The CDR3 consists of 13 residues. Germline CDR1 reads LGHNA; CDR2 reads YSLEER. V lost 0 bases, J lost 9 bases, and 9 bases lay in between. The CDR3 nucleotides read TGCGCCAGCAGCCAAGAAGGGGGGCTTGAGCAGTTCTTC. Residues: CASSQEGGLEQFF.